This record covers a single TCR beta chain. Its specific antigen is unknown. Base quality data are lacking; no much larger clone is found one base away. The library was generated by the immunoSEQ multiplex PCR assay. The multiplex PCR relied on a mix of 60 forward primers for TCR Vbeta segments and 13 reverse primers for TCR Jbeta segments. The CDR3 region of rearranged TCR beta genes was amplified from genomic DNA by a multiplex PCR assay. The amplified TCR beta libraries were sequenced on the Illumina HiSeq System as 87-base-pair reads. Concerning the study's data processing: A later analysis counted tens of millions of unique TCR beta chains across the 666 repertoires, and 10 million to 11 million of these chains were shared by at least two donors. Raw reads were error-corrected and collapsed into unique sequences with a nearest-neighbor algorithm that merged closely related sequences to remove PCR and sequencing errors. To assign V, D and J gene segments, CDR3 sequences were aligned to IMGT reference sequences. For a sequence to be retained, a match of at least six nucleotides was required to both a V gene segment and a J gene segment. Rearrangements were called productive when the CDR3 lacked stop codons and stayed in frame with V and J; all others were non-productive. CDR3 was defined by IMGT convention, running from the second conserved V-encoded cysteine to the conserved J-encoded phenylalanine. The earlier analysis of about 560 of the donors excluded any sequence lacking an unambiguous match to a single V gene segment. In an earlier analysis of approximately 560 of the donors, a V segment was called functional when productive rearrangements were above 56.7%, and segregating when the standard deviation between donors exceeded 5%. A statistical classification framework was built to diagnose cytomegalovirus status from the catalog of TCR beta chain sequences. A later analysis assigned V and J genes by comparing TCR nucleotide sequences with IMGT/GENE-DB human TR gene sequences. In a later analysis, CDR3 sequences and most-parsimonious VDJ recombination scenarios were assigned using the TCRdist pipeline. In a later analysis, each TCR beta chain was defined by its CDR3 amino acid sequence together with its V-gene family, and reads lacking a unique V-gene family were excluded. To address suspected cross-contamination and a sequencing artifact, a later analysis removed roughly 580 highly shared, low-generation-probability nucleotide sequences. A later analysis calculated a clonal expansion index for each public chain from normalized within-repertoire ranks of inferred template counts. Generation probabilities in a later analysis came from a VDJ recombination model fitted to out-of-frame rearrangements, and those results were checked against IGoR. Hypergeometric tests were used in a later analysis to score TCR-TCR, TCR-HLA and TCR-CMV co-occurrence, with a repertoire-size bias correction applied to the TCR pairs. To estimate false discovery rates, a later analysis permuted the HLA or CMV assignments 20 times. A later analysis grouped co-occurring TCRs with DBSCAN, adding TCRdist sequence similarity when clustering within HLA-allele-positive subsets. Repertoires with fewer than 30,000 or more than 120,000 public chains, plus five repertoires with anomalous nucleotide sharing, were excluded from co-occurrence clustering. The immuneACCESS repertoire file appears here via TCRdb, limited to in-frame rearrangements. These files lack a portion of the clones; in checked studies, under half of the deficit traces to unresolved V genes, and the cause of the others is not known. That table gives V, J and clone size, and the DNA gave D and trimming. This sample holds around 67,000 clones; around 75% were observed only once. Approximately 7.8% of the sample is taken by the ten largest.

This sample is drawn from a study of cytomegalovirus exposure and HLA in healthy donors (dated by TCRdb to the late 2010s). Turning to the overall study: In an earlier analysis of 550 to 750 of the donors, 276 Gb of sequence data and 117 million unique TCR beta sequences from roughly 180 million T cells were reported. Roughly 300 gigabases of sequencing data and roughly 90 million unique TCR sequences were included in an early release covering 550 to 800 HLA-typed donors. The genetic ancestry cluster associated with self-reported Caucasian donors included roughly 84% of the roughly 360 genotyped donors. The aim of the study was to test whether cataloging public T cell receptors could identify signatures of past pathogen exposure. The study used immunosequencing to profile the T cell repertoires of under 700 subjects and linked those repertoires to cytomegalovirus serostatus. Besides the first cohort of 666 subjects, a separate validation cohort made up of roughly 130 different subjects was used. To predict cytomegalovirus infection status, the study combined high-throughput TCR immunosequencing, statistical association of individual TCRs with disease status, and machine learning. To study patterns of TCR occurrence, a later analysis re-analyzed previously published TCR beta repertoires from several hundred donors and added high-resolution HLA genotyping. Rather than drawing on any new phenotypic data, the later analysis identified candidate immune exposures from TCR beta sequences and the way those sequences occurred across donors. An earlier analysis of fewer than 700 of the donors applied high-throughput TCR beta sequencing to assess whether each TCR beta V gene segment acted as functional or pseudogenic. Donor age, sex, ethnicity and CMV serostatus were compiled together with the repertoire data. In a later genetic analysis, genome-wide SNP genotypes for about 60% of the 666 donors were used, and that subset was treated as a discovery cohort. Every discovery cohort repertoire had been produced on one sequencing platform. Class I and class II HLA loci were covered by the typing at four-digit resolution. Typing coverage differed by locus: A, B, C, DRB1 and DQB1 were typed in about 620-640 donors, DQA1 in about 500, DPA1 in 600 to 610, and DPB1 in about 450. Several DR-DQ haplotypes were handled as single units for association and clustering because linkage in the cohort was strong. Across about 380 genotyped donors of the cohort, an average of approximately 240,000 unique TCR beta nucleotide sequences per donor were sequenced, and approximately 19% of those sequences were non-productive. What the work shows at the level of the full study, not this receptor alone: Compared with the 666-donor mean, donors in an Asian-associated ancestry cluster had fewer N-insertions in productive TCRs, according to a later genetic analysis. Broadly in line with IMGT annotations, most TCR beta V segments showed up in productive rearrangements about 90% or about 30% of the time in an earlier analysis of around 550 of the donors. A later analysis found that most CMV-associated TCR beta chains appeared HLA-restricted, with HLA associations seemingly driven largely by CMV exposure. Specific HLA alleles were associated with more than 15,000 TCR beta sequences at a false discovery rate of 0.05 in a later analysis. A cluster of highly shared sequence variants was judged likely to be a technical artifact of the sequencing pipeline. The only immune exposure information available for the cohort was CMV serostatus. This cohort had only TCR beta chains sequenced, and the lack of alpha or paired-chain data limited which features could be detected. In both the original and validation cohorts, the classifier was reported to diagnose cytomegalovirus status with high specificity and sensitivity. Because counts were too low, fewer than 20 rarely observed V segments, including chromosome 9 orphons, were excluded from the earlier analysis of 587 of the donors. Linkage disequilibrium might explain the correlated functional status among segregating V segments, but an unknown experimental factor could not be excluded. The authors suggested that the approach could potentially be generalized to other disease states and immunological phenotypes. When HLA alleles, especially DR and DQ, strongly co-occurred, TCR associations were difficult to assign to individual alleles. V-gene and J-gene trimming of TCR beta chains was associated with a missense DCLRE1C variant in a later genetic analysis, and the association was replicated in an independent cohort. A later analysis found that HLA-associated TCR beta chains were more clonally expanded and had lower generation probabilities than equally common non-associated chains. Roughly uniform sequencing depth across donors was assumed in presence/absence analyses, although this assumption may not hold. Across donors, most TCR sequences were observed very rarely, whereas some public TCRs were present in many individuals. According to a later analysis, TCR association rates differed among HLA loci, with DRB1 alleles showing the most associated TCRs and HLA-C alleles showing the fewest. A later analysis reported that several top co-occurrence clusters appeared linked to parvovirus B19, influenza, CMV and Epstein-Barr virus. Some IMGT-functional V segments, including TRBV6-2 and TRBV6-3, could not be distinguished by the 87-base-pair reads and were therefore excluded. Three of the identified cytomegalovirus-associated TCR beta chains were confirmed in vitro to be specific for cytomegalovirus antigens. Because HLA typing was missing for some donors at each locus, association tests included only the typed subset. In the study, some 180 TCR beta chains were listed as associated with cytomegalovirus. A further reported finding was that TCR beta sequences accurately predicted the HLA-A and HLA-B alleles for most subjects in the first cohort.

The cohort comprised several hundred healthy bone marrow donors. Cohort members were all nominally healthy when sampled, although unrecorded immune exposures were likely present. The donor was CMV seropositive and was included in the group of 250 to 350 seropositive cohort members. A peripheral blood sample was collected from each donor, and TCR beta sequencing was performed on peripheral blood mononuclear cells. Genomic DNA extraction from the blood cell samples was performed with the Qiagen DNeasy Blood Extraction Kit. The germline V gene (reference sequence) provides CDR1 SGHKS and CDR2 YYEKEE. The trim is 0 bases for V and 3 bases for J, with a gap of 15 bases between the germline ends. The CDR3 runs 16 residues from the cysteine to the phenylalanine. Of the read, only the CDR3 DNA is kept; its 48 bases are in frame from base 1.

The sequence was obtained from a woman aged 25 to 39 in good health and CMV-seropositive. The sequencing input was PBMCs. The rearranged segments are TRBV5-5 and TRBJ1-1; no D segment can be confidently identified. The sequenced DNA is TGTGCCAGCAGCTTGGATATATCCCAACTCGACACTGAAGCTTTCTTT. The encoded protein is CASSLDISQLDTEAFF.